The clone carrying this T cell receptor beta chain was detected a few times. What it recognizes is unknown. The CDR3 consists of 16 residues. The trim removed 8 bases at V and 6 bases at J, leaving 16 bases unmatched. CDR1 is SEHNR, CDR2 FQNEAQ, per germline (reference sequence). The sample is drawn from a study of shared clonotypes between healthy human individuals. Across the whole study: Per donor, three plates held CD4 naive cells, three held CD4 memory, two held CD8 naive and one held CD8 memory. Study-wide results and caveats: Unshared clonotypes carried lower generation probabilities than those common to all four donors.

Profiling relied on immunoSEQ multiplex PCR, and the TCRdb table lists in-frame clones only, not all of them. This sample carries about 2.4 million clones, around 90% of them seen once, and the ten largest clones take 0.11% to 0.15%. The TCR originated in a man aged 18 to 30 in good health. Sequencing was carried out using naive CD4+ T cells sorted from blood. The subset here: CD45RA+ positively selected. The gene calls are TRBV7-9 and TRBJ2-7; 10 bases are a match to TRBD2. The CDR3 is CASVPSGRGASGEQYF. CDR3 DNA: TGTGCCAGCGTACCTAGCGGGAGAGGAGCGAGCGGCGAGCAGTACTTC.